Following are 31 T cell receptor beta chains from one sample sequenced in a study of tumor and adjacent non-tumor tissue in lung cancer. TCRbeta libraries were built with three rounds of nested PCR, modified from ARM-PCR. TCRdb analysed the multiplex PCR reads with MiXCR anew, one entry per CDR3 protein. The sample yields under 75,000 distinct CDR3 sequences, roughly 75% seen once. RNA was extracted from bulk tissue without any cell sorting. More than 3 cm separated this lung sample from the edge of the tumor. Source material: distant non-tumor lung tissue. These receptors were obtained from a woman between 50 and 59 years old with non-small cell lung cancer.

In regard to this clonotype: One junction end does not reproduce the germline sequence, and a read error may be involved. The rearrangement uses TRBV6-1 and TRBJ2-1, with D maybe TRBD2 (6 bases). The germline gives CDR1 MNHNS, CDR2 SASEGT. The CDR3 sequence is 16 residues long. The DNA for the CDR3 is TGTGCCAGCAGTAAAGAGGGCGGGACGTTCTACAATGAGCGGTTCTTC. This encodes CASSKEGGTFYNERFF.

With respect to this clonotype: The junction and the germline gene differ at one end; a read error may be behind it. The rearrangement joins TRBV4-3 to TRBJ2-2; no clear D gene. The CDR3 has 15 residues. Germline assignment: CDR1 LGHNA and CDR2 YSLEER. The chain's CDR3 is CGSQDLGIHGGELFF. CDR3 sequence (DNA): TGCGGCAGCCAAGATTTGGGGATCCACGGCGGGGAGCTGTTTTTT.

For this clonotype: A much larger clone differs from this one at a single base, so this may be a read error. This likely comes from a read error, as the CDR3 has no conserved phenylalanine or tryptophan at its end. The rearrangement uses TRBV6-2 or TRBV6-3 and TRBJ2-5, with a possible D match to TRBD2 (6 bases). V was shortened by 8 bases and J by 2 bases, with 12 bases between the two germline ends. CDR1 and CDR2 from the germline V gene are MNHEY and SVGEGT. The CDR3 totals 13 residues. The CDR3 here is CASLAPKQETQYL. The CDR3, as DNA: TGTGCCAGCCTAGCGCCCAAACAAGAGACCCAGTACTTA.

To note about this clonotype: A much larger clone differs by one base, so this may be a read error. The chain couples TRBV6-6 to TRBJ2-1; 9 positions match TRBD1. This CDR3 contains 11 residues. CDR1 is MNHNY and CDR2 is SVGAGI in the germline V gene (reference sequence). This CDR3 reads CTTDRGNGQFF. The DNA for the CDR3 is TGTACCACTGACAGGGGGAATGGGCAGTTCTTC.

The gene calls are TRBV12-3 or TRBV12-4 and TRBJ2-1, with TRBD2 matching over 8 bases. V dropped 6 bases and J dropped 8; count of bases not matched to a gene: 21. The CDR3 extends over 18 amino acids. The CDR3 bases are TGTGCCAGCAGGCAACTAGGCCCGGGAGTAGCGGGACTCCATGAGCAGTTCTTC. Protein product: CASRQLGPGVAGLHEQFF.

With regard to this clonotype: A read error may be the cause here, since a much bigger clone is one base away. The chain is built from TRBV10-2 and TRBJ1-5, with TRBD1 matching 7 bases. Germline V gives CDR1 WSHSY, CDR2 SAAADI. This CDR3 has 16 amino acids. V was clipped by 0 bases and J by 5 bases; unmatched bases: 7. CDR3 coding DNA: TGCGCCAGCAGTGAGTCCGACAGGGACCCGGATCAGCCCCAGCATTTT. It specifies CASSESDRDPDQPQHF.

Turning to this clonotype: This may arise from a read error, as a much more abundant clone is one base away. The chain's CDR3 is CASTRVGGQPHAEAFF. The DNA of the CDR3 is TGTGCCAGCACCCGAGTAGGGGGCCAGCCTCACGCTGAAGCTTTCTTT. The chain uses TRBV5-5 and TRBJ1-1, with TRBD1 matching 7 bases. The CDR3 is 16 residues long. Losses at the gene ends were 6 bases for V and 6 bases for J; bases not matched to a gene: 17. The germline V gene encodes CDR1 SGHKS and CDR2 YYEKEE (reference sequence).

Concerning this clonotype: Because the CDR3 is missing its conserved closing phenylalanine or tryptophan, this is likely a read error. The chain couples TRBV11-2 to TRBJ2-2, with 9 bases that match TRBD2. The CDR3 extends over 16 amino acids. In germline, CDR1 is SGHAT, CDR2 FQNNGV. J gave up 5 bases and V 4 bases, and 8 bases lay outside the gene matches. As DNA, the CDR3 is TGTGCCAGCAGCTCCGCGGGAGGGCCATGGACCGGGGAGCTGTTTTCT. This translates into CASSSAGGPWTGELFS.

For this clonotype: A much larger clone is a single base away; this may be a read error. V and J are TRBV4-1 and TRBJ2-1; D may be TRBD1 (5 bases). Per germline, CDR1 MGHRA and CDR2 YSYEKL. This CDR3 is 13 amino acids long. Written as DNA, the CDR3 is TGCGACAGCAGCCAGGGCGTCTACAATGAGCAGTTCTTC. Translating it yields CDSSQGVYNEQFF.

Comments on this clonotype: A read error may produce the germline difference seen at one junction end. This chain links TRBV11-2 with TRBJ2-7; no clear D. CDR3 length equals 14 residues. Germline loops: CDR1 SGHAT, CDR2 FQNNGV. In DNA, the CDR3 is TGTGCCAGCAGCCTGGCGGTCGGCCCTTACGAGCACTACTTC. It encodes CASSLAVGPYEHYF.

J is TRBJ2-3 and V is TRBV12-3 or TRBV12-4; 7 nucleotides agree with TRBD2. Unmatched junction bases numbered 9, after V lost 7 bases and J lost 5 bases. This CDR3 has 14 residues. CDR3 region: CASMSGDYRDTQYF. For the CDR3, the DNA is TGTGCCAGCATGAGCGGGGACTACAGAGATACGCAGTATTTT.

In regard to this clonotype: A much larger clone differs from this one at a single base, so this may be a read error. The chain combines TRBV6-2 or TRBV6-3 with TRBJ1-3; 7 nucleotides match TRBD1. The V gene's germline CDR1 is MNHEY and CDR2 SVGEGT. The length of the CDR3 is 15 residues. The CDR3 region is CASSGTEDSGNTLYF. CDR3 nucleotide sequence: TGTGCCAGCAGCGGGACAGAGGATTCTGGAAACACCTTATATTTT.

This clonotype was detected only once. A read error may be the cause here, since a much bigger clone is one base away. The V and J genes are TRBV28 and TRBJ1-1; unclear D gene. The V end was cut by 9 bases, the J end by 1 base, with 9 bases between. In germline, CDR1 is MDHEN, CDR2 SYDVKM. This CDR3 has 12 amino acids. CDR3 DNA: TGTGCCAGGTCAATCCGGAACACTGAAGCTTTCTTT. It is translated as CARSIRNTEAFF.

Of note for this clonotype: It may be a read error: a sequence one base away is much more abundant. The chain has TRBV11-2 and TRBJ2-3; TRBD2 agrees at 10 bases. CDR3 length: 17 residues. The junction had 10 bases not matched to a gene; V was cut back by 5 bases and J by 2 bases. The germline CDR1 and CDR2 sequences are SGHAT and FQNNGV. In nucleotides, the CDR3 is TGTGCCAGCAGCCCGACGGGACTAGCGTGGAACACAGATACGCAGTATTTT. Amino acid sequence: CASSPTGLAWNTDTQYF.

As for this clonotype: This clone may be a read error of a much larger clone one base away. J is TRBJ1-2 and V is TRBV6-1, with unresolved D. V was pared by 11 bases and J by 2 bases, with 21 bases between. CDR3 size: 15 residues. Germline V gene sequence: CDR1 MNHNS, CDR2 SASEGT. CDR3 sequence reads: CAGAISPTENYGYTF. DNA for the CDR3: TGTGCCGGCGCCATCTCCCCAACAGAAAACTATGGCTACACCTTC.

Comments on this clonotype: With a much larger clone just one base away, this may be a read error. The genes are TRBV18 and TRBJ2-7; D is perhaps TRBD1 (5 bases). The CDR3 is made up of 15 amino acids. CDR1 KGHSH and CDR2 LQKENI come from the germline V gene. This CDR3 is CASSPQGPLFHDQYF. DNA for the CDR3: TGTGCCAGCTCACCGCAGGGCCCCCTCTTTCACGACCAGTACTTC.

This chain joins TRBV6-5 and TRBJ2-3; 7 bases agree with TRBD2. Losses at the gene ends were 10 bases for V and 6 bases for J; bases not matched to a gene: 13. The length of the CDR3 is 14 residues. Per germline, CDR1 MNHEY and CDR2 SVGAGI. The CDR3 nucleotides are TGTGCCACCTCCCGGGGGGAATCGAGGGATACGCAGTATTTT. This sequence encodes CATSRGESRDTQYF.

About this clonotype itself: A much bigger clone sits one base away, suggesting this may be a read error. CDR3 DNA: TGTGCCAGCAAAAGGAAGACAGACCGACTTCGTTACGAGCAGTACTTC. Translation gives CASKRKTDRLRYEQYF. The gene calls are TRBV6-2 or TRBV6-3 and TRBJ2-7, with D possibly being TRBD1 (5 bases). Germline V CDR1 and CDR2: MNHEY, SVGEGT. The CDR3 is 16 residues long. The ends were cut back, 7 bases at V and 4 bases at J, with 23 bases in the middle.

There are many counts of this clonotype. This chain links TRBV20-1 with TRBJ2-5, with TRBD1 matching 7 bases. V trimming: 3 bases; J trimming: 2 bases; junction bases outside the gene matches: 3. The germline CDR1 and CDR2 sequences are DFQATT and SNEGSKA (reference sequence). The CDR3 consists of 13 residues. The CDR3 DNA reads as TGCAGTGCTAGGAGGGGGCATCAAGAGACCCAGTACTTC. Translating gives CSARRGHQETQYF.

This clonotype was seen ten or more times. CDR3 coding DNA: TGTGCCAGCACTCGACAGGGGGCAAATCTCAATGAGCAGTTCTTC. It translates to CASTRQGANLNEQFF. V is TRBV6-5 and J is TRBJ2-1, with 10 bases lining up with TRBD1. J lost 6 bases, V lost 7 bases, and 9 bases had no gene match. This CDR3 region has 15 residues. The germline CDR1 and CDR2 sequences are MNHEY and SVGAGI.

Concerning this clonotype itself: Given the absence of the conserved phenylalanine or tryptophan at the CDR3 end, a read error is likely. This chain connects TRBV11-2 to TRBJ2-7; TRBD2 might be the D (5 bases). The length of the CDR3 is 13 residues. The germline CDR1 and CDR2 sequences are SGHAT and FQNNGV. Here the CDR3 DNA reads TGTGCCAGCAACTTAGGATTAGCGAACGAGCAGTACTCC. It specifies CASNLGLANEQYS.

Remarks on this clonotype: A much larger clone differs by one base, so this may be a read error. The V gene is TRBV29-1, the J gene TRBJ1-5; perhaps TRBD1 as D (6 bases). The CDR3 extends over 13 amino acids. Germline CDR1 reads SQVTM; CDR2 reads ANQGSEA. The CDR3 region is CRAVGTLGQPQHF. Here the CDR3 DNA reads TGCAGGGCTGTAGGGACACTCGGTCAGCCCCAGCATTTT.

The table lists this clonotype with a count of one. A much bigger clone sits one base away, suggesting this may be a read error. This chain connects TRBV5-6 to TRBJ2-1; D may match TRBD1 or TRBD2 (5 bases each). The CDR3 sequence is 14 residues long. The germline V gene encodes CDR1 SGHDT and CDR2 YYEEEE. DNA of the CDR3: TGTCCCAGCAGCTCAGGACATGGGGGCAATGAGCAGTTCTTC. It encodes CPSSSGHGGNEQFF.

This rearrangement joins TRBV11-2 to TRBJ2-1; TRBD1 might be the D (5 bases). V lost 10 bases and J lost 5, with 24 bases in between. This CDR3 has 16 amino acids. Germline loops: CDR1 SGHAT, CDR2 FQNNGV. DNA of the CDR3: TGTGCCATCAACTTAGATGAAGACAAGACAGACAATGAGCAGTTCTTC. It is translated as CAINLDEDKTDNEQFF.

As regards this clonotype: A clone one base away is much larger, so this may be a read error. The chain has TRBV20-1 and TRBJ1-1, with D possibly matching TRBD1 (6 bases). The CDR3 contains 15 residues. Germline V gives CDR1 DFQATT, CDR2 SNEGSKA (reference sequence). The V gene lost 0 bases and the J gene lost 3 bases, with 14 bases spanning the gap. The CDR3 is CSARDFWGLDTEAFF. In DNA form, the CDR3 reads TGCAGTGCTAGAGATTTTTGGGGGCTGGACACTGAAGCTTTCTTT.

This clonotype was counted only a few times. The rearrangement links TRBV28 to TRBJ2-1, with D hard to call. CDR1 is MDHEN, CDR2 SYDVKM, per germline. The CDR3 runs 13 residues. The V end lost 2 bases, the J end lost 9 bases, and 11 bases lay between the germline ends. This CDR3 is CASSLGGISEQFF. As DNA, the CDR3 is TGTGCCAGCAGTTTAGGCGGAATTTCTGAGCAGTTCTTC.

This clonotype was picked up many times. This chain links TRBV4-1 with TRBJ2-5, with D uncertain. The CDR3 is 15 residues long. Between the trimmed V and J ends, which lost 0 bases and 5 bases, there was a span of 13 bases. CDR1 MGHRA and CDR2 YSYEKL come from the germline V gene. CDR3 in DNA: TGCGCCAGCAGCCAAGAATTGCGTTCCCGGGAGACCCAGTACTTC. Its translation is CASSQELRSRETQYF.

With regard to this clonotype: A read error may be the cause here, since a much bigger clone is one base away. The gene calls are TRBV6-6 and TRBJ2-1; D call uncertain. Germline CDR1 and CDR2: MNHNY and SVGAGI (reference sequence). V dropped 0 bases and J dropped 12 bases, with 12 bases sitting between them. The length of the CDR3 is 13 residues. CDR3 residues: CASSYSVHAGQFF. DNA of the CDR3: TGTGCCAGCAGTTACTCTGTTCACGCCGGGCAGTTCTTC.

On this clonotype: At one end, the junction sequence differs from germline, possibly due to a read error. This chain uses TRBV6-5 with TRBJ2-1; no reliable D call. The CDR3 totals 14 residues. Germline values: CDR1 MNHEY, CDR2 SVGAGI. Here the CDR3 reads CASRGLWAYNERFF. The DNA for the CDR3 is TGTGCCAGCAGAGGCTTGTGGGCATACAATGAGCGGTTCTTC.

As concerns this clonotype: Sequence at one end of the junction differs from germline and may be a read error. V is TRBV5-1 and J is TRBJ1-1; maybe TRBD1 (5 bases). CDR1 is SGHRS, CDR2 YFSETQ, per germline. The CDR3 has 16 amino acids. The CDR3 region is CASSIGTTLFEGEALF. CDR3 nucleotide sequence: TGCGCCAGCAGCATAGGGACCACTCTATTCGAGGGTGAAGCTCTCTTT.

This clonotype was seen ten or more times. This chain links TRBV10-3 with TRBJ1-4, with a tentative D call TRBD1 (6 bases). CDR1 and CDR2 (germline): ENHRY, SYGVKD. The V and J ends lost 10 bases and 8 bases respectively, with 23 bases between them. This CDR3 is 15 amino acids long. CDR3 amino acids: CATTRGGGVNEKLFF. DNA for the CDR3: TGTGCCACCACCAGGGGAGGAGGAGTAAACGAAAAACTGTTTTTT.